The 29 T cell receptor beta chains below come from one sample, sequenced in a study of naive and memory T cell subsets. Amplification of ligated cDNA took four PCR rounds with SP2 and nested alpha and beta constant primers. TCRdb ran MiXCR on the UMI-ligation and nested PCR reads and lists one entry per CDR3 protein. The repertoire holds 25,000 to 35,000 distinct CDR3 sequences, with approximately 6.7% as singletons. Indicated treatment: skin biopsy from PPD injection site in Mantoux-positive individual. The library had UMIs added by 3' ligation of an oligonucleotide to TCR cDNA. The specimen comprised skin, sampled from a tuberculin skin test site. These receptors originate from an adult in good health.

This clonotype was seen repeatedly, ten times or more. This sequence joins TRBV28 and TRBJ2-7; 7 positions agree with TRBD1. The V and J ends lost 5 bases and 5 bases, in that order; junction bases with no gene match: 12. CDR1 MDHEN and CDR2 SYDVKM come from the germline V gene. The length of the CDR3 is 15 residues. The CDR3 DNA follows: TGTGCCAGCAGTCTCCTGGCAGGGGGAGAGGACGAGCAGTACTTC. This sequence encodes CASSLLAGGEDEQYF.

The J gene is TRBJ2-3, the V gene TRBV21-1; the DNA was not compared with TRBD1, the D call given in the table. TRBV21-1 is deemed a pseudogene. The CDR3 contains 15 residues. CDR3: CASFERGQSTDTQYF. For the CDR3, the DNA is TGTGCCAGCTTCGAAAGGGGACAGAGCACAGATACGCAGTATTTT.

In this sample, this clonotype turned up a few times. This chain connects TRBV5-4 to TRBJ1-2; 7 bases line up with TRBD1. Germline CDR1 reads SGHNT; CDR2 reads YYREEE (reference sequence). There are 13 residues in the CDR3. V gave up 4 bases and J gave up 4 bases; unmatched junction bases: 4. The CDR3 DNA is TGTGCCAGCAGCGGGGACAGCCTCTATGGCTACACCTTC. It yields the protein CASSGDSLYGYTF.

This clonotype was recorded many times. The chain carries TRBV20-1 and TRBJ2-7; 7 bases are a match to TRBD2. V shed 4 bases and J 0 bases; nucleotides not matched to a gene: 6. Germline V gives CDR1 DFQATT, CDR2 SNEGSKA (reference sequence). The CDR3 covers 14 residues. In DNA, the CDR3 is TGCAGTGCTACCGGACTAGGGGCCTCCTACGAGCAGTACTTC. It specifies CSATGLGASYEQYF.

The chain has TRBV6-2 or TRBV6-3 and TRBJ1-1; unclear D gene. Trimming removed 4 bases from V and 0 bases from J, with 24 bases in between. CDR3 length equals 19 residues. CDR1 is MNHEY and CDR2 is SVGEGT in the germline V gene. The CDR3 protein is CASSSPKIGEDGVNTEAFF. As DNA, the CDR3 is TGTGCCAGCAGTTCCCCCAAGATCGGGGAAGACGGGGTGAACACTGAAGCTTTCTTT.

This clonotype was seen ten or more times. The chain uses TRBV2 and TRBJ2-4, with D possibly TRBD2 on 6 matching bases. Trimming took off 6 bases at V and 1 base at J, with 13 bases between the two ends. Germline-derived CDR1 and CDR2 are SNHLY and FYNNEI. The CDR3 spans 15 residues. The CDR3 DNA sequence: TGTGCCAGCAGGATGACTAGTTCTGCCAAAAACATTCAGTACTTC. Its translation is CASRMTSSAKNIQYF.

At least ten counts were recorded for this clonotype. This chain joins TRBV6-5 and TRBJ1-6; D may be TRBD1 (5 bases). The CDR3 covers 18 residues. Trimming shortened V by 2 bases and J by 0 bases, and 14 bases separated the two germline ends. Germline assignment: CDR1 MNHEY and CDR2 SVGAGI. CDR3 sequence (DNA): TGTGCCAGCAGTTACGGGGCGATATTGAGCTCCTATAATTCACCCCTCCACTTT. Residues: CASSYGAILSSYNSPLHF.

This clonotype has a count of ten or more. This chain links TRBV20-1 with TRBJ2-7, with D unclear. CDR3 length: 14 amino acids. The V end lost 0 bases, the J end lost 3 bases, and 12 bases lay between the germline ends. CDR1 and CDR2 (germline): DFQATT, SNEGSKA (reference sequence). In nucleotides, the CDR3 is TGCAGTGCTAGAGATCTGGGCACGGTCTACGAGCAGTACTTC. It is translated as CSARDLGTVYEQYF.

This clonotype was found many times. This chain connects TRBV20-1 to TRBJ1-2; D uncertain. The CDR3 sequence is 14 residues long. The ends were cut back, 1 base at V and 8 bases at J, with 17 bases in the middle. From germline, CDR1 is DFQATT and CDR2 SNEGSKA (reference sequence). The CDR3 is CSARVPTRSIGYTF. For the CDR3, the DNA is TGCAGTGCTAGAGTCCCAACCAGGAGTATCGGCTACACCTTC.

This clonotype was picked up many times. This chain connects TRBV20-1 to TRBJ2-1; TRBD2 aligns across 9 bases. The CDR3 has 17 amino acids. Unmatched junction bases numbered 9, after V lost 1 base and J lost 2 bases. Germline V gene lookup returns CDR1 DFQATT and CDR2 SNEGSKA (reference sequence). The CDR3 DNA sequence: TGCAGTGCTAGAGGCTTCCGTAGCGGGGGAACCTACAATGAGCAGTTCTTC. Translating gives CSARGFRSGGTYNEQFF.

This clonotype was counted a few times. The gene calls are TRBV11-2 and TRBJ1-1; D gene unclear. The CDR3 spans 16 residues. V shed 1 base and J shed 3 bases, with 15 bases lying between them. Germline V gene data show CDR1 as SGHAT and CDR2 as FQNNGV. The CDR3 DNA is TGTGCCAGCAGCTTAGTTTGGGCGGGCAGTCACACTGAAGCTTTCTTT. Residues: CASSLVWAGSHTEAFF.

In its sample, this clonotype was seen a few times. The CDR3 coding sequence is TGTGCCAGCAGCTTATGGGGACGGGGGTCCAGCTCCTATAATTCACCCCTCCACTTT. Amino acid sequence: CASSLWGRGSSSYNSPLHF. The chain links TRBV7-6 to TRBJ1-6; maybe TRBD1 (5 bases). This CDR3 comprises 19 residues. Trimming removed 2 bases at V and 0 bases at J, with 17 bases between. The V gene's germline CDR1 is SGHVS and CDR2 FNYEAQ.

This clonotype was recorded many times. The rearrangement joins TRBV5-1 to TRBJ2-5; either TRBD1 or TRBD2 may supply D (5 bases each). There are 13 residues in the CDR3. Trimming left V 0 bases short and J 3 bases short, with 6 bases between. The V gene's germline CDR1 is SGHRS and CDR2 YFSETQ. The CDR3: CASSLGGKETQYF. Here the CDR3 DNA reads TGCGCCAGCAGCTTGGGGGGGAAAGAGACCCAGTACTTC.

This clonotype has ten or more counts. This chain joins TRBV27 and TRBJ1-6, with 7 bases identical to TRBD1. Germline CDR1 is MNHEY and CDR2 is SMNVEV (reference sequence). With 5 bases clipped from V and 9 bases from J, the junction kept 16 bases outside the gene matches. This CDR3 is built from 17 residues. The CDR3 DNA follows: TGTGCCAGCAGTGGGGACAGCGGCCGACTGGGCCGTTCACCCCTCCACTTT. The encoded protein is CASSGDSGRLGRSPLHF.

This clonotype showed up just a few times. The chain is built from TRBV5-5 and TRBJ2-1; D unresolved. Germline CDR1 reads SGHKS; CDR2 reads YYEKEE (reference sequence). The CDR3 is made up of 13 amino acids. V lost 7 bases and J lost 5, with 13 bases in between. This chain's CDR3 is CASLRDRNNEQFF. The CDR3 bases are TGTGCCAGCCTGAGAGATCGTAACAATGAGCAGTTCTTC. Drawing the rest from reference TRBV5-5 and TRBJ2-1, the complete variable domain is DAGVTQSPTHLIKTRGQQVTLRCSPISGHKSVSWYQQVLGQGPQFIFQYYEKEERGRGNFPDRFSARQFPNYSSELNVNALLLGDSALYLCASLRDRNNEQFFGPGTRLTVL.

This clonotype has ten or more counts. V and J are TRBV7-6 and TRBJ2-3; 15 bases align to TRBD2. V dropped 5 bases and J dropped 0; count of bases not matched to a gene: 6. CDR3 length: 18 residues. The germline V gene encodes CDR1 SGHVS and CDR2 FNYEAQ. The CDR3 protein is CASSPGTSGGTSTDTQYF. The CDR3 DNA reads as TGTGCCAGCAGCCCCGGGACTAGCGGGGGGACGAGCACAGATACGCAGTATTTT.

At least ten counts were recorded for this clonotype. J is TRBJ2-2 and V is TRBV5-6; no clear D gene. CDR3 length: 15 residues. Germline CDR1 is SGHDT and CDR2 is YYEEEE. Trimming removed 4 bases at V and 1 base at J, with 11 bases between. CDR3 loop: CASSPRPQNTGELFF. In DNA, the CDR3 is TGTGCCAGCAGCCCCCGCCCCCAGAACACCGGGGAGCTGTTTTTT.

A note on this clonotype: A much larger clone differs by one base, so this may be a read error. DNA of the CDR3: TGTGCCGTCGGGTGGACCACTGAAGCTTTCTTT. Residues: CAVGWTTEAFF. This sequence joins TRBV6-2 or TRBV6-3 and TRBJ1-1; D is uncertain. Trimming removed 11 bases from V and 4 bases from J, with 11 bases in between. Germline V CDR1 and CDR2: MNHEY, SVGEGT. CDR3 length equals 11 residues.

This clonotype was observed a few times. The V call is TRBV20-1, the J call TRBJ1-6, with 7 bases fitting TRBD1. The germline V gene encodes CDR1 DFQATT and CDR2 SNEGSKA (reference sequence). V was clipped by 2 bases and J by 9 bases; unmatched bases: 13. The CDR3 sequence is 16 residues long. The CDR3 coding sequence is TGCAGTGCTAGAATCTTGGCTGGACAGGTACCTTCACCCCTCCACTTT. Amino acid sequence: CSARILAGQVPSPLHF.

As concerns this clonotype: This may stem from a read error, because a much larger clone lies one nucleotide away. V usage is TRBV20-1 and J usage is TRBJ1-2; the D gene is possibly TRBD1 (5 bases). V shed 6 bases and J shed 4 bases, with 18 bases lying between them. Germline V gene lookup returns CDR1 DFQATT and CDR2 SNEGSKA (reference sequence). This CDR3 contains 14 residues. The chain's CDR3 is CSATKGTAIYGYTF. CDR3 nucleotide sequence: TGCAGTGCCACTAAGGGGACGGCGATCTATGGCTACACCTTC.

This sequence joins TRBV5-6 and TRBJ1-1; D is possibly TRBD1 (5 bases). CDR1 and CDR2 from the germline V gene are SGHDT and YYEEEE. V was clipped by 5 bases and J by 4 bases, with 18 bases between them. The CDR3 is 15 residues long. CDR3: CASRSDIGRGTEAFF. As DNA, the CDR3 is TGTGCCAGCAGATCTGACATAGGGAGGGGCACTGAAGCTTTCTTT.

This clonotype was detected ten times or more. The germline gene is not matched at one end of the junction; a read error may be the cause. The chain carries TRBV11-2 and TRBJ1-1; a weak D match, TRBD1 (5 bases). The germline CDR1 and CDR2 sequences are SGHAT and FQNNGV. The CDR3 is 12 residues long. The CDR3 loop is CASSFRRGVGPF. In DNA, the CDR3 is TGTGCCAGCAGCTTCCGGCGGGGCGTCGGCCCATTT.

The chain links TRBV7-9 to TRBJ1-3; a possible D gene is TRBD1 (6 bases). This CDR3 has 16 residues. In germline, CDR1 is SEHNR, CDR2 FQNEAQ (reference sequence). With 2 bases removed from V and 1 base from J, the gap between germline ends came to 12 bases. CDR3 sequence: CASSLRTGFSGNTIYF. In DNA, the CDR3 is TGTGCCAGCAGCTTAAGAACAGGGTTTTCTGGAAACACCATATATTTT.

The CDR3 DNA is TGTGCCAGCAGCTCTAGCGGGGGAGAAGAGACCCAGTACTTC. Translation gives CASSSSGGEETQYF. This rearrangement joins TRBV5-4 to TRBJ2-5, with 10 bases identical to TRBD2. The CDR3 covers 14 residues. Germline CDR1 and CDR2: SGHNT and YYREEE (reference sequence). V trimming: 3 bases; J trimming: 3 bases; junction bases outside the gene matches: 2.

There are many counts of this clonotype. The chain joins TRBV29-1 to TRBJ2-1; 7 bases match TRBD1. Germline V lookup: CDR1 SQVTM, CDR2 ANQGSEA. V lost 3 bases, J lost 10 bases, and 9 bases stayed unmatched. This CDR3 comprises 13 residues. The CDR3 reads CSVDLRTGPEQFF. The CDR3 region has the DNA TGCAGCGTTGATCTCCGGACAGGTCCCGAGCAGTTCTTC.

This clonotype was counted at least ten times. The chain links TRBV5-1 to TRBJ1-5; TRBD1 is a possible D gene (5 bases). The CDR3 sequence is 15 residues long. Deletions cut 0 bases from V and 0 bases from J, with 7 bases between. Germline V gives CDR1 SGHRS, CDR2 YFSETQ. The chain's CDR3 is CASSLGGDSNQPQHF. The DNA for the CDR3 is TGCGCCAGCAGCTTGGGGGGCGATAGCAATCAGCCCCAGCATTTT.

This clonotype has at least ten counts. This chain connects TRBV20-1 to TRBJ2-1; the D gene is possibly TRBD2 (7 bases). CDR3 length: 16 amino acids. V shed 7 bases and J shed 5 bases, with 24 bases lying between them. CDR1 and CDR2 from the germline V gene are DFQATT and SNEGSKA (reference sequence). CDR3 sequence reads: CSVPLEGGVMDNEQFF. CDR3 bases: TGCAGTGTTCCGTTAGAGGGGGGGGTCATGGACAATGAGCAGTTCTTC.

The CDR3 reads CASSSKDNSDANYGYTF. The CDR3 DNA reads TGTGCCAGCAGCTCGAAAGATAACAGTGATGCTAACTATGGCTACACCTTC. The chain has TRBV4-2 and TRBJ1-2; no definite D call. CDR1 LGHNA and CDR2 YNFKEQ come from the germline V gene. With 5 bases removed from V and 0 bases from J, the gap between germline ends came to 19 bases. The CDR3 contains 17 residues.

A remark on this clonotype: Mismatch with germline at one junction end may stem from a read error. The chain carries TRBV27 and TRBJ1-5; possible D gene TRBD1, 6 bases. This CDR3 contains 15 residues. CDR1 and CDR2 from the germline V gene are MNHEY and SMNVEV (reference sequence). The CDR3 loop is CASSLGGARNQPQHF. Written as DNA, the CDR3 is TGTGCCAGCAGTTTAGGGGGGGCGCGCAATCAGCCCCAGCACTTT.